The sequence of this T cell receptor (beta chain) was determined in a study of blood T cell repertoires in COVID-19. In the study overall: Samples came from the United States, Italy and Spain, spanning acute and convalescent COVID-19. Nucleic acid was either cDNA or gDNA, and it came from T cells, B-cell-depleted T cells, or PBMCs.

Per the original methods: Scientists estimated how many nucleated cells there were by amplifying reference gene primers. Repertoires were generated with immunoSEQ multiplex PCR, while TCRdb's copy carries only in-frame clones and drops some. Clone size and the V and J calls come from that table; the DNA yielded D and trimming. This table has around 200,000 clones, approximately 85% appearing once. Per the germline V gene, CDR1 is MRHNA and CDR2 is SNTAGT. The CDR3 has 12 amino acids. V shed 0 bases and J shed 11 bases, with 10 bases lying between them. This clone was observed a single time. The sample was peripheral blood. This TCR was sampled from a woman of 80 years or more with acute or convalescent COVID-19. This chain connects TRBV6-4 to TRBJ1-1; no clear D gene. CDR3: CASSDSELRAFF. The CDR3 coding sequence is TGTGCCAGCAGTGACTCCGAGCTGAGGGCTTTCTTT.